This TCR beta chain is drawn from a study of blood T cell repertoires in COVID-19. Turning to the study itself: PBMCs, B-cell-depleted T cells, or T cells were the source of the cDNA or gDNA that made up the material.

The method was immunoSEQ multiplex PCR; TCRdb's version includes in-frame clones alone and lacks a portion of them. The table lists around 110,000 clones, around 86% of them singletons. Trimming pared 10 bases from V and 4 bases from J, leaving 19 bases between. This CDR3 contains 14 residues. Germline loops: CDR1 MNHEY, CDR2 SVGAGI. The TCR sequence derives from a man in his forties with acute or convalescent COVID-19. The specimen was peripheral blood. The chain carries TRBV6-5 and TRBJ1-2, with D unresolved. CDR3 DNA: TGTGCCACCCCCCAGACCGAAACTATCTATGGCTACACCTTC. It translates to CATPQTETIYGYTF.